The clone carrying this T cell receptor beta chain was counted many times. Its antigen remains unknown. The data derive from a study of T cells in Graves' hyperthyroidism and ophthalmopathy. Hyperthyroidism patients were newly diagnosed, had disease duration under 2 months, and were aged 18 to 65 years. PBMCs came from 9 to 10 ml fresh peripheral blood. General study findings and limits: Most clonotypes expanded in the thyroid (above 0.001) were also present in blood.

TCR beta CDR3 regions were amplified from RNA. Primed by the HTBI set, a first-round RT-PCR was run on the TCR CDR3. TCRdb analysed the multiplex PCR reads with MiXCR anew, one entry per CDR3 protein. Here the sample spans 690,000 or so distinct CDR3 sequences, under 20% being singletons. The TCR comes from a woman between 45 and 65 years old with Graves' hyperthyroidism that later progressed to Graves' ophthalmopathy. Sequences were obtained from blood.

For the CDR3, the DNA is TGCGCCAGCAGCTTGGGGACAAGGCAAAAACTGTTTTTT. This codes for CASSLGTRQKLFF. The J gene is TRBJ1-4, the V gene TRBV5-1, with D possibly matching TRBD1 (5 bases). Trimming took off 0 bases at V and 9 bases at J, with 9 bases between the two ends. Germline V gene sequence: CDR1 SGHRS, CDR2 YFSETQ. There are 13 residues in the CDR3.